Sequencing of this T cell receptor beta chain was carried out in a study of long-term antiretroviral therapy in people with HIV. Study-level points and caveats: Controls exceeded HIV repertoires in CDR3 length range. Post-ART diversity increased but stayed below transplant donor controls.

Cryopreserved PBMC, at about 0.95-10 million per sample, were present before DNA extraction. V was pared by 2 bases and J by 6 bases, with 10 bases between. Per germline, CDR1 MNHEY and CDR2 SVGAGI. CDR3 size: 13 residues. Running of the v3.0 immunoSEQ assay took place at survey level. Generated by immunoSEQ multiplex PCR, the TCRdb table keeps only in-frame clones and is missing some. The sample records 22,000 or so clones, approximately 80% being singletons. Regarding this clone: Its antigen is not identified.

The clonotype originates from a young man with HIV. Sample: unsorted PBMCs, taken about 5.7 years after starting antiretroviral therapy. The chain has TRBV6-5 and TRBJ1-1; D is uncertain. The DNA for the CDR3 is TGTGCCAGCAGTTACGGGAGTACGGCTGAAGCTTTCTTT. Translated, it gives CASSYGSTAEAFF.